This T cell receptor (beta chain) was sequenced in a study of blood T cell repertoires in COVID-19. Turning to the study itself: COVID-19 samples collected from the United States, Italy and Spain covered acute and convalescent phases. Sources were T cells, B-cell-depleted T cells, or PBMCs; the material itself was cDNA or gDNA.

The CDR3 extends over 13 amino acids. With 7 bases clipped from V and 6 bases from J, the junction kept 9 bases outside the gene matches. Looked up from germline, CDR1 is MNHEY and CDR2 is SVGAGI. In the authors' workflow: Nucleated cell counts were estimated from reference gene primer amplification. Using immunoSEQ multiplex PCR, the repertoire was profiled, and TCRdb retains in-frame clones only, with some absent. That table furnishes V, J and clone size, whereas the DNA furnished D and trimming. The sample has a few hundred thousand clones, around 89% seen once. This sequence originates from a man under 40 with acute or convalescent COVID-19. The V call is TRBV6-5, the J call TRBJ2-7; 7 positions agree with TRBD1. Sequenced sample: peripheral blood. The CDR3 bases are TGTGCCAGCACACAGGGGCGCGGTAGCGAGCAGTACTTC. It translates to CASTQGRGSEQYF.